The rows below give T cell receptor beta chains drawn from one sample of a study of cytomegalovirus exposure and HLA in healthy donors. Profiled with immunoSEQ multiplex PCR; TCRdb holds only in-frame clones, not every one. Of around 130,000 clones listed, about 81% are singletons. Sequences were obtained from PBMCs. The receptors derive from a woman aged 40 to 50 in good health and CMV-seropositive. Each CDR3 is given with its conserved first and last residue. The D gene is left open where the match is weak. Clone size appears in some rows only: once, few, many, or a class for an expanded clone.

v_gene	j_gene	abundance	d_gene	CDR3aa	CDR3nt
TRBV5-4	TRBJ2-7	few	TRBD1	CASSLTGGYEQYF	TGTGCCAGCAGCTTGACAGGGGGCTACGAGCAGTACTTC
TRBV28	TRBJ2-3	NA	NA	CASSSSDRADTQYF	TGTGCCAGCAGTTCGTCCGACAGAGCAGATACGCAGTATTTT
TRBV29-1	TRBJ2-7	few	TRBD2	CSAGGMSGFNALYEQYF	TGCAGCGCCGGGGGGATGTCAGGGTTTAACGCCTTGTACGAGCAGTACTTC
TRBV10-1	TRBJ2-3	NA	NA	CASSERTPSTDTQYF	TGCGCCAGCAGTGAGAGAACACCCTCCACAGATACGCAGTATTTT
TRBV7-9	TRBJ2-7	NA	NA	CASSPYTGSYEQYF	TGTGCCAGCAGCCCGTATACAGGATCCTACGAGCAGTACTTC
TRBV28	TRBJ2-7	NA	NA	CASSGQPYEQYF	TGTGCCAGCAGTGGACAGCCCTACGAGCAGTACTTC
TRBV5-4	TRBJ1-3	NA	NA	CASSWDTGTGNTIYF	TGTGCCAGCAGCTGGGACACAGGGACTGGAAACACCATATATTTT
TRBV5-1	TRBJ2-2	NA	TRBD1	CASSLRTGGTGELFF	TGCGCCAGCAGCCTCCGGACAGGGGGAACCGGGGAGCTGTTTTTT
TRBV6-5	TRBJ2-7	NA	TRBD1	CASSYSFDRDEQYF	TGTGCCAGCAGTTACTCATTCGACAGGGACGAGCAGTACTTC
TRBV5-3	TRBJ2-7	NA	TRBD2	CARSLLGGRSYEQYF	TGTGCCAGAAGCCTCCTGGGCGGGAGGAGCTACGAGCAGTACTTC
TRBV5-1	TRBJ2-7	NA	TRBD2	CASSLLSGREYEQYF	TGCGCCAGCAGCTTGCTTAGCGGGAGGGAGTACGAGCAGTACTTC
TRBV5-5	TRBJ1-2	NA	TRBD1	CASRQTGSAYGYTF	TGTGCCAGCAGGCAGACAGGGTCTGCCTATGGCTACACCTTC
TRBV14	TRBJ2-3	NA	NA	CASSDQGTDTQYF	TGTGCCAGCAGCGACCAGGGTACAGATACGCAGTATTTT
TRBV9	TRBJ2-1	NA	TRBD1	CASSSTGTEQFF	TGTGCCAGCAGCTCGACAGGGACTGAGCAGTTCTTC
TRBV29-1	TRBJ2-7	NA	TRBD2	CSVDGLAGAGSAYEQYF	TGCAGCGTTGATGGGCTAGCGGGAGCAGGGAGCGCCTACGAGCAGTACTTC
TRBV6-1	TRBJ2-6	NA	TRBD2	CASLRAGEGANVLTF	TGTGCCAGTCTTAGGGCGGGGGAGGGGGCCAACGTCCTGACTTTC
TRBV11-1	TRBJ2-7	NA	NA	CASTKEGYHEQYF	TGTGCCAGCACCAAGGAGGGGTACCACGAGCAGTACTTC
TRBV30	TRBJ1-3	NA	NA	CAWSYSGSSGNTIYF	TGTGCCTGGAGCTATAGCGGGAGCTCTGGAAACACCATATATTTT
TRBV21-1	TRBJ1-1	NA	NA	CASSKTGVDITEAFF	TGTGCCAGCAGCAAAACAGGGGTCGATATCACTGAAGCTTTCTTT
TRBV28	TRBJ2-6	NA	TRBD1	CASSPGTGFSGANVLTF	TGTGCCAGCAGCCCCGGGACAGGGTTCTCTGGGGCCAACGTCCTGACTTTC
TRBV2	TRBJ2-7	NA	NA	CASSSGFAGQGEQYF	TGTGCCAGCAGTAGCGGGTTTGCAGGGCAGGGCGAGCAGTACTTC
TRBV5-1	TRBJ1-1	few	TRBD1	CASSTGGGTEAFF	TGCGCCAGCAGTACAGGGGGGGGGACTGAAGCTTTCTTT
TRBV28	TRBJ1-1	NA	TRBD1	CASSTIRGFMNTEAFF	TGTGCCAGCAGCACCATCAGGGGGTTCATGAACACTGAAGCTTTCTTT
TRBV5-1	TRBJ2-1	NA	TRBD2	CASSFQAGGPTNEQFF	TGCGCCAGCAGTTTCCAAGCGGGGGGACCTACCAATGAGCAGTTCTTC
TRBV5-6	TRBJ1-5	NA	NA	CASSTYRVDSNQPQHF	TGTGCCAGCAGCACCTACAGGGTCGATAGCAATCAGCCCCAGCATTTT
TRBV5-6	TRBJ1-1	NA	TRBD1	CASSTWTGPSFF	TGTGCCAGCAGCACATGGACAGGGCCTTCTTTCTTT
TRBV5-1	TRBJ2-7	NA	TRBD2	CASTWTSGGAYEQYF	TGCGCCAGCACCTGGACTAGCGGGGGGGCCTACGAGCAGTACTTC
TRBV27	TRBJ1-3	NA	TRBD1	CASSLSFRGLRPSTIYF	TGTGCCAGCAGTTTATCGTTCAGGGGGCTTCGACCGAGCACCATATATTTT
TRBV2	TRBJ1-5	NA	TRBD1	CASSDNRGSNF	TGTGCCAGCAGTGATAACAGGGGGTCGAATTTT
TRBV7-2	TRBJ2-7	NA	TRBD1	CASSTATGATYEQYF	TGTGCCAGCAGCACCGCGACAGGGGCGACCTACGAGCAGTACTTC
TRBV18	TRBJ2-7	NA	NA	CASSPGTTSYEQYF	TGTGCCAGCTCACCCGGGACAACTTCTTACGAGCAGTACTTC
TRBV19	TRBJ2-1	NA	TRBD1	CASRGTGERGEQFF	TGTGCCAGTAGGGGGACAGGGGAAAGGGGTGAGCAGTTCTTC
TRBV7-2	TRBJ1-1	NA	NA	CASSLAENTEAFF	TGTGCCAGCAGCTTGGCGGAGAACACTGAAGCTTTCTTT
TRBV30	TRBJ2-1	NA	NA	CAWSVRAYGSNEQFF	TGTGCCTGGAGTGTCCGCGCCTATGGGAGCAATGAGCAGTTCTTC
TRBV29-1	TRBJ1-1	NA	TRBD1	CSGQGGAEAFF	TGCAGCGGACAGGGGGGAGCTGAAGCTTTCTTT
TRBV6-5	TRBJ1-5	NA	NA	CASKSAHNQPQHF	TGTGCCAGCAAGTCCGCGCACAATCAGCCCCAGCATTTT
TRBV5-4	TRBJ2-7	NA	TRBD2	CASSIGGAGGVDEQYF	TGTGCCAGCAGCATAGGAGGGGCGGGGGGGGTCGACGAGCAGTACTTC